Listed here is a single T cell receptor beta chain. This sample is part of a study of blood T cell repertoires in COVID-19. Study-wide background: There were acute and convalescent COVID-19 samples, and they came from the United States, Italy and Spain. T cells, B-cell-depleted T cells, or PBMCs provided the cDNA or gDNA that served as material.

CDR1 SNHLY and CDR2 FYNNEI come from the germline V gene. CDR3 length: 15 amino acids. The V and J ends lost 4 bases and 7 bases, in that order; junction bases with no gene match: 4. In the authors' workflow: The authors estimated nucleated cell counts from reference gene primer amplification. Only in-frame clones appear in the TCRdb table, and some are missing; sequencing was by immunoSEQ multiplex PCR. V and J calls plus clone size are reproduced from that table; the DNA served to infer D and trimming. The sample has tens of thousands of clones, about 80% seen once. V gene TRBV2 combines with J gene TRBJ1-6; 10 bases match TRBD1. Sequences were obtained from peripheral blood. The sequence came from a man in his 60s with active or convalescent COVID-19. The CDR3 sequence is CASSGQGAKNSPLHF. The CDR3 DNA reads TGTGCCAGCAGTGGACAGGGGGCGAAAAATTCACCCCTCCACTTT.